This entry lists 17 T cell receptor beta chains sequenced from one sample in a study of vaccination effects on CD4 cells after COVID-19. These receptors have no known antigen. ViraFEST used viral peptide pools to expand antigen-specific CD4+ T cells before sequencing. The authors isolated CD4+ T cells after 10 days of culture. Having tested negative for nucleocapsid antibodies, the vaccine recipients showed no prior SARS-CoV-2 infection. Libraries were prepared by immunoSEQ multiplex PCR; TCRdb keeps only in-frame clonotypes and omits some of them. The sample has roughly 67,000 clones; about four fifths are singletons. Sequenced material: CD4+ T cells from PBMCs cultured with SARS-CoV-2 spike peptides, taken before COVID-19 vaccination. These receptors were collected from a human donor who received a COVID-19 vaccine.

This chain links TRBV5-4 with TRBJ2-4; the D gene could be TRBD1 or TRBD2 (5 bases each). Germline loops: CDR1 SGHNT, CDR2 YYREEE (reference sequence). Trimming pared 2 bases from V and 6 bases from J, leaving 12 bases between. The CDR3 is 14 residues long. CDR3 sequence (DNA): TGTGCCAGCAGCTTTCAGGGAGCTGGAAACATTCAGTACTTC. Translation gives CASSFQGAGNIQYF.

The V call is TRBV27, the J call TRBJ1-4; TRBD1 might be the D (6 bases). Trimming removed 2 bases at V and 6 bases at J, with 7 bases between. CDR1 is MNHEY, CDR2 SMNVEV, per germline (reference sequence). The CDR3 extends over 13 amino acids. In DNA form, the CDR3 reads TGTGCCAGCAGTTTACACAGGGATGAAAAACTGTTTTTT. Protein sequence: CASSLHRDEKLFF. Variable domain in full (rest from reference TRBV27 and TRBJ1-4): EAQVTQNPRYLITVTGKKLTVTCSQNMNHEYMSWYRQDPGLGLRQIYYSMNVEVTDKGDVPEGYKVSRKEKRNFPLILESPSPNQTSLYFCASSLHRDEKLFFGSGTQLSVL.

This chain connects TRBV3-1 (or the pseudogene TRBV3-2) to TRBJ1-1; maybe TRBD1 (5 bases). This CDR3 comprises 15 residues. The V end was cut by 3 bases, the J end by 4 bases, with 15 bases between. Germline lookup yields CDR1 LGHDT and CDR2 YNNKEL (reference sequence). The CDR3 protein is CASSQTQGSGTEAFF. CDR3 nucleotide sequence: TGTGCCAGCAGCCAGACCCAGGGTAGTGGCACTGAAGCTTTCTTT.

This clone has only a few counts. The CDR3 nucleotides read TGTGCCACCAGCAGGGGGACCGCGGGGACTGAAGCTTTCTTT. Translation gives CATSRGTAGTEAFF. The rearrangement uses TRBV15 and TRBJ1-1; D might be TRBD1 (5 bases). This CDR3 has 14 residues. Per the germline V gene, CDR1 is LNHNV and CDR2 is YYDKDF (reference sequence). Deletions cut 3 bases from V and 5 bases from J, with 13 bases between.

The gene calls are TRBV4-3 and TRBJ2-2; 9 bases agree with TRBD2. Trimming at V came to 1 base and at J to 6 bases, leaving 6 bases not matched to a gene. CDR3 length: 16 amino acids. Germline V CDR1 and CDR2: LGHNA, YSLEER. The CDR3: CASSQVGTSRPGELFF. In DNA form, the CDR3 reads TGCGCCAGCAGCCAAGTTGGGACTAGCCGACCCGGGGAGCTGTTTTTT.

DNA of the CDR3: TGTGCCAGCAGGGTTACAACCGAAAAACTGTTTTTT. Its translation: CASRVTTEKLFF. This rearrangement joins TRBV28 to TRBJ1-4; no clear D gene. CDR1 and CDR2 (germline): MDHEN, SYDVKM. The V gene lost 6 bases and the J gene lost 8 bases, with 10 bases spanning the gap. This CDR3 comprises 12 residues.

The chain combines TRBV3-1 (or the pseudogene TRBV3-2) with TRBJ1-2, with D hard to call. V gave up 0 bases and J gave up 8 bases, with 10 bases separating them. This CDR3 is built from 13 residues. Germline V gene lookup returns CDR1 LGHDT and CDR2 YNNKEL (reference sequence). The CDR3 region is CASSQEEVGGYTF. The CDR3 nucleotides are TGTGCCAGCAGCCAAGAGGAGGTCGGGGGCTACACCTTC.

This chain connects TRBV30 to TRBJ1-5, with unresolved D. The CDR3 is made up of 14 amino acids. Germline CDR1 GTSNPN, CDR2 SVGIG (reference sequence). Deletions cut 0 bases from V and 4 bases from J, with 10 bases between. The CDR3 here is CAWSVAGRNQPQHF. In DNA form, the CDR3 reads TGTGCCTGGAGTGTAGCAGGTAGGAATCAGCCCCAGCATTTT. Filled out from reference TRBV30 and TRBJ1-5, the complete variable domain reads SQTIHQWPATLVQPVGSPLSLECTVEGTSNPNLYWYRQAAGRGLQLLFYSVGIGQISSEVPQNLSASRPQDRQFILSSKKLLLSDSGFYLCAWSVAGRNQPQHFGDGTRLSIL.

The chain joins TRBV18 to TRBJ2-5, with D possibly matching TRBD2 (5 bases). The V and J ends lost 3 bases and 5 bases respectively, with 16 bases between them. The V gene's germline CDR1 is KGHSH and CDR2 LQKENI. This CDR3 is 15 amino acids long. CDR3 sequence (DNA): TGTGCCAGCTCACCCCTCCGGGATGGGATCGAGACCCAGTACTTC. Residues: CASSPLRDGIETQYF.

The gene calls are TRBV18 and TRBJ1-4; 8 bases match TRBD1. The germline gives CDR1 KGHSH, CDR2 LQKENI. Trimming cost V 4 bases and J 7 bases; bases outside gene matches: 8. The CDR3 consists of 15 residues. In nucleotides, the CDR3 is TGTGCCAGCTCACGCGGACAGGGAGAGGCTGAAAAACTGTTTTTT. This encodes CASSRGQGEAEKLFF.

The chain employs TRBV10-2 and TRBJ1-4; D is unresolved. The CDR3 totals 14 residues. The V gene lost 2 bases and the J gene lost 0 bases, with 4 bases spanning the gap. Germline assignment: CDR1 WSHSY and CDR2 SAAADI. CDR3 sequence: CASSEGTTNEKLFF. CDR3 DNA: TGCGCCAGCAGTGAGGGTACAACTAATGAAAAACTGTTTTTT.

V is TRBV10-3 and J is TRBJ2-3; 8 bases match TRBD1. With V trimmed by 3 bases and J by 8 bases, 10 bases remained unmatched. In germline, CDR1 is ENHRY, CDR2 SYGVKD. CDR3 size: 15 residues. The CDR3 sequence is CAISERDRTAGTQYF. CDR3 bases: TGTGCCATCAGTGAACGGGACAGGACCGCAGGTACGCAGTATTTT.

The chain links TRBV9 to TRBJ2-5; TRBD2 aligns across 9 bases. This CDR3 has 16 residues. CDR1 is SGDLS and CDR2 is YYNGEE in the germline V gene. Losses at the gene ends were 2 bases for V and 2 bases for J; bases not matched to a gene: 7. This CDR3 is CASSVSGAGGQETQYF. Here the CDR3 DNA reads TGTGCCAGCAGCGTTAGTGGGGCGGGGGGGCAAGAGACCCAGTACTTC.

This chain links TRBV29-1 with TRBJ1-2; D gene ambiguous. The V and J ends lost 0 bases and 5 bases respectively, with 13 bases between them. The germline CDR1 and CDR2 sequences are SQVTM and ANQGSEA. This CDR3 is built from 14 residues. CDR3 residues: CSVEDSVLAYGYTF. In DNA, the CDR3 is TGCAGCGTTGAAGATTCGGTGCTTGCTTATGGCTACACCTTC.

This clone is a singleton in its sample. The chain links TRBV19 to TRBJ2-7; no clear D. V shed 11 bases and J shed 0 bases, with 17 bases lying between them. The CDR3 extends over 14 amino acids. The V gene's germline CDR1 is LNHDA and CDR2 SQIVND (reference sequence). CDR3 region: CAPRPGFSSYEQYV. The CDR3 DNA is TGTGCCCCCAGGCCGGGTTTTAGCTCCTACGAGCAGTACGTC.

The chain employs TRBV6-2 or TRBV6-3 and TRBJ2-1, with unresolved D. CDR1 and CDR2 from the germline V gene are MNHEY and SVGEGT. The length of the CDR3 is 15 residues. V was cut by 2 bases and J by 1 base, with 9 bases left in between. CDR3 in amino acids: CASSYVDPSYNEQFF. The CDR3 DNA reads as TGTGCCAGCAGTTACGTGGACCCATCCTACAATGAGCAGTTCTTC.

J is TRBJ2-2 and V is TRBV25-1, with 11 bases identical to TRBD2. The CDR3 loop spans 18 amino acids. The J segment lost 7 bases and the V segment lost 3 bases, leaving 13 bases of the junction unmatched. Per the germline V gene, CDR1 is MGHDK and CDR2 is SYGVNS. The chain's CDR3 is CASSDPLTSGGKSGELFF. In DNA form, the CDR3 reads TGTGCCAGCAGTGACCCCCTAACTAGCGGGGGAAAAAGCGGGGAGCTGTTTTTT.